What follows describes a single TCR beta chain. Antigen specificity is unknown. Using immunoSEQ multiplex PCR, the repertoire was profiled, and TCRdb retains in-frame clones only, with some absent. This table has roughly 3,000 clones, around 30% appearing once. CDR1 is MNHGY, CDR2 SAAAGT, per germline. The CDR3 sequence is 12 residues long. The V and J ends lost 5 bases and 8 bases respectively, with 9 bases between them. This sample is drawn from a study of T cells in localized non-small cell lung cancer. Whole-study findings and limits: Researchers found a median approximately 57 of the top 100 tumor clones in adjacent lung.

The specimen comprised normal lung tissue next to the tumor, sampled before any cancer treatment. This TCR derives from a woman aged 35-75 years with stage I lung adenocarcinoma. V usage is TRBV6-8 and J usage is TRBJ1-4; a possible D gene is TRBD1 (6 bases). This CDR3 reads CASSGTGEKLFF. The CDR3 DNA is TGTGCCAGCAGTGGAACAGGGGAAAAACTGTTTTTT.